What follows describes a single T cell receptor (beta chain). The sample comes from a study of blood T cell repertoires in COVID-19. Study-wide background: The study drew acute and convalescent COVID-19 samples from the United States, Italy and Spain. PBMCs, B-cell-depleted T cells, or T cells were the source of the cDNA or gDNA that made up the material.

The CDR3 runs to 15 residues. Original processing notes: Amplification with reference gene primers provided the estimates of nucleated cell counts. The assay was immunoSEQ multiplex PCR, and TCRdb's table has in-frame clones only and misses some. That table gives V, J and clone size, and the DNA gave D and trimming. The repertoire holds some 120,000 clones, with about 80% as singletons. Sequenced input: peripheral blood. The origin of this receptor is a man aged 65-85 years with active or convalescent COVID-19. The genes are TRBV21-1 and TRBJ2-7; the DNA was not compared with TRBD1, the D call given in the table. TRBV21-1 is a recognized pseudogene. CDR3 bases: TGTGCCAGCAGCCCAGGGACAGGTGTGGTTTACGAGCAGTACTTC. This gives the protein CASSPGTGVVYEQYF.